One and the same sample provided the 18 T cell receptor beta chains below, sequenced in a study of radiotherapy plus CTLA-4 blockade in lung cancer. Method: immunoSEQ multiplex PCR; TCRdb's copy keeps in-frame clones and lacks some. The data show about 98,000 clones, roughly four fifths seen once. The input for sequencing was peripheral blood, taken from a patient treated with radiotherapy plus ipilimumab. The receptor set was obtained from a human donor with non-small cell lung cancer who had a partial response to radiotherapy plus ipilimumab.

The rearrangement links TRBV2 to TRBJ1-5; D unclear. V dropped 4 bases and J dropped 4 bases, with 14 bases sitting between them. This CDR3 contains 15 residues. Germline CDR1 and CDR2: SNHLY and FYNNEI. DNA of the CDR3: TGTGCCAGCAGTGTCGAGCAGGTCACGAATCAGCCCCAGCATTTT. It translates to CASSVEQVTNQPQHF.

The chain recombines TRBV6-5 with TRBJ2-2; 9 bases line up with TRBD2. The CDR3 has 15 amino acids. Germline V gives CDR1 MNHEY, CDR2 SVGAGI. The V segment lost 6 bases and the J segment 7 bases; nucleotides outside the gene matches: 9. CDR3 nucleotides: TGTGCCAGCAGCCTCATAGCGGGAGAGGGCGGGGAGCTGTTTTTT. This codes for CASSLIAGEGGELFF.

This rearrangement joins TRBV5-1 to TRBJ2-1; 7 nucleotides match TRBD2. Germline loops: CDR1 SGHRS, CDR2 YFSETQ. The CDR3 has 13 amino acids. The trim removed 2 bases at V and 8 bases at J, leaving 4 bases unmatched. CDR3 sequence reads: CASSFWGGDEQFF. DNA of the CDR3: TGCGCCAGCAGCTTTTGGGGGGGGGATGAGCAGTTCTTC.

This chain connects TRBV28 to TRBJ2-7; 7 nucleotides match TRBD2. CDR3 length: 14 residues. Germline loops: CDR1 MDHEN, CDR2 SYDVKM. After removal of 5 bases from V and 4 bases from J, the junction contained 8 bases not matched to a gene. The CDR3 here is CASSNPGLKYEQYF. The CDR3 region has the DNA TGTGCCAGCAGTAATCCGGGACTAAAATACGAGCAGTACTTC.

The chain couples TRBV27 to TRBJ2-3; 12 bases are a match to TRBD2. This CDR3 comprises 15 residues. Germline-derived CDR1 and CDR2 are MNHEY and SMNVEV (reference sequence). V shed 6 bases and J 5 bases; nucleotides not matched to a gene: 6. The DNA for the CDR3 is TGTGCCAGCAGGACGACTAGCGGGAGTGTAGATACGCAGTATTTT. The encoded protein is CASRTTSGSVDTQYF.

The chain couples TRBV27 to TRBJ1-1, with 7 nucleotides matching TRBD1. This CDR3 comprises 15 residues. V gave up 2 bases and J gave up 3 bases; unmatched junction bases: 6. Germline-derived CDR1 and CDR2 are MNHEY and SMNVEV (reference sequence). CDR3: CASSLGTAGDTEAFF. In nucleotides, the CDR3 is TGTGCCAGCAGTTTAGGGACAGCGGGGGACACTGAAGCTTTCTTT.

This chain connects TRBV28 to TRBJ2-4; D remains ambiguous. Trimming cost V 3 bases and J 0 bases, with 15 bases left between them. Per germline, CDR1 MDHEN and CDR2 SYDVKM. The CDR3 is 17 amino acids. CDR3 residues: CASSFSYGGEAKNIQYF. CDR3 DNA sequence: TGTGCCAGCAGTTTCTCTTACGGTGGTGAAGCCAAAAACATTCAGTACTTC. Complete variable domain (other parts from reference TRBV28 and TRBJ2-4): DVKVTQSSRYLVKRTGEKVFLECVQDMDHENMFWYRQDPGLGLRLIYFSYDVKMKEKGDIPEGYSVSREKKERFSLILESASTNQTSMYLCASSFSYGGEAKNIQYFGAGTRLSVL.

The chain recombines TRBV2 with TRBJ2-1; 10 bases align to TRBD2. CDR3 length equals 17 residues. The germline gives CDR1 SNHLY, CDR2 FYNNEI. The junction had 14 bases not matched to a gene; V was cut back by 6 bases and J by 6 bases. CDR3 protein: CASRSPVGSSGSNEQFF. The CDR3 DNA reads TGTGCCAGCAGATCCCCGGTGGGGTCTAGCGGGAGCAATGAGCAGTTCTTC. The whole variable domain, filled in from reference TRBV2 and TRBJ2-1, reads EPEVTQTPSHQVTQMGQEVILRCVPISNHLYFYWYRQILGQKVEFLVSFYNNEISEKSEIFDDQFSVERPDGSNFTLKIRSTKLEDSAMYFCASRSPVGSSGSNEQFFGPGTRLTVL.

The V and J genes are TRBV11-1 and TRBJ1-1; 7 bases line up with TRBD1. V shed 5 bases and J 0 bases; nucleotides not matched to a gene: 9. CDR1 is SGHAT and CDR2 is FQDESV in the germline V gene (reference sequence). The CDR3 runs 16 residues. CDR3 residues: CASSPEGAGLNTEAFF. DNA of the CDR3: TGTGCCAGCAGCCCCGAGGGGGCGGGATTGAACACTGAAGCTTTCTTT.

This chain joins TRBV30 and TRBJ2-7; 8 bases align to TRBD2. The CDR3 runs to 13 residues. The germline V gene encodes CDR1 GTSNPN and CDR2 SVGIG (reference sequence). The V and J ends lost 2 bases and 5 bases, in that order; junction bases with no gene match: 5. The CDR3 loop reads CAWSPGRVNEQYF. The CDR3 DNA is TGTGCCTGGAGTCCCGGGAGGGTGAACGAGCAGTACTTC.

With respect to this clone: Different DNA sequences within this sample yield the same CDR3. This chain joins TRBV7-2 and TRBJ2-6; TRBD1 matches at 12 bases. The germline V gene encodes CDR1 SGHTA and CDR2 FQGNSA. V lost 1 base and J lost 3; bases outside the gene matches: 4. The CDR3 covers 18 residues. This CDR3 reads CASSLGGQGAVGANVLTF. CDR3 in DNA: TGTGCCAGCAGCTTAGGGGGACAGGGGGCAGTTGGGGCCAACGTCCTGACTTTC.

This clone was observed many times. The rearrangement uses TRBV28 and TRBJ1-1; TRBD1 is a possible D gene (6 bases). The germline V gene encodes CDR1 MDHEN and CDR2 SYDVKM. Trimming removed 6 bases at V and 1 base at J, with 9 bases between. The CDR3 has 13 amino acids. The DNA of the CDR3 is TGTGCCAGCAGGGGACACCCGAACACTGAAGCTTTCTTT. Translated: CASRGHPNTEAFF.

The chain combines TRBV5-1 with TRBJ2-7; 7 nucleotides agree with TRBD1. Germline V gene lookup returns CDR1 SGHRS and CDR2 YFSETQ. The CDR3 is 12 residues long. V was clipped by 4 bases and J by 5 bases; unmatched bases: 3. The chain's CDR3 is CASSADRDEQYF. The DNA for the CDR3 is TGCGCCAGCAGCGCCGACAGGGACGAGCAGTACTTC.

This chain uses TRBV5-1 with TRBJ2-1, with 7 bases that match TRBD2. V shed 0 bases and J 6 bases; nucleotides not matched to a gene: 6. Germline CDR1 reads SGHRS; CDR2 reads YFSETQ. The CDR3 totals 15 residues. CDR3 sequence (DNA): TGCGCCAGCAGCTTGGCGGGAGGCGTTCTCAATGAGCAGTTCTTC. Protein product: CASSLAGGVLNEQFF.

V and J are TRBV5-1 and TRBJ2-7; 9 positions agree with TRBD1. The CDR3 sequence is 15 residues long. Germline V CDR1 and CDR2: SGHRS, YFSETQ. Unmatched junction bases numbered 4, after V lost 0 bases and J lost 3 bases. CDR3 residues: CASSLAGGQGYEQYF. The CDR3 DNA reads TGCGCCAGCAGCTTGGCCGGGGGACAGGGCTACGAGCAGTACTTC.

This chain links TRBV5-1 with TRBJ2-1; unclear D gene. The CDR3 sequence is 14 residues long. Germline CDR1 is SGHRS and CDR2 is YFSETQ. The V gene lost 0 bases and the J gene lost 7 bases, with 11 bases spanning the gap. This chain's CDR3 is CASSLDSSVNEQFF. CDR3 nucleotide sequence: TGCGCCAGCAGCTTGGACTCGTCTGTGAATGAGCAGTTCTTC. Based on the CDR3 plus reference TRBV5-1 and TRBJ2-1, the full variable domain is KAGVTQTPRYLIKTRGQQVTLSCSPISGHRSVSWYQQTPGQGLQFLFEYFSETQRNKGNFPGRFSGRQFSNSRSEMNVSTLELGDSALYLCASSLDSSVNEQFFGPGTRLTVL.

The rearrangement links TRBV4-2 to TRBJ2-7, with 12 bases lining up with TRBD2. Germline values: CDR1 LGHNA, CDR2 YNFKEQ. The CDR3 contains 15 residues. V lost 4 bases to trimming and J lost 5 bases; unmatched junction nucleotides: 6. The CDR3 reads CASSRRLAGDDEQYF. CDR3 coding DNA: TGTGCCAGCAGCCGTCGACTAGCGGGAGATGACGAGCAGTACTTC.

The chain employs TRBV29-1 and TRBJ1-1; TRBD1 might be the D (5 bases). Trimming shortened V by 4 bases and J by 4 bases, and 13 bases separated the two germline ends. This CDR3 has 13 amino acids. Germline CDR1 is SQVTM and CDR2 is ANQGSEA. CDR3 region: CSVVVTAGTEAFF. CDR3 coding DNA: TGCAGCGTTGTTGTGACAGCGGGCACTGAAGCTTTCTTT.